These 5 T cell receptor beta chains originate from one sample sequenced in a study of blood T cell repertoires in COVID-19. Here immunoSEQ multiplex PCR was the method, and the copy in TCRdb shows in-frame clones only, minus some. The sample has roughly 250,000 clones, 80% to 85% seen once. The sample taken for sequencing was peripheral blood. The receptor set was obtained from a person aged 70 to 79 with COVID-19, enrolled during active disease.

This chain joins TRBV28 and TRBJ1-4; the match to TRBD1 covers 11 bases. Trimming at V came to 6 bases and at J to 6 bases, leaving 6 bases not matched to a gene. This CDR3 contains 15 residues. Per germline, CDR1 MDHEN and CDR2 SYDVKM. CDR3 in amino acids: CASSGGGQGDEKLFF. Written as DNA, the CDR3 is TGTGCCAGCAGCGGAGGGGGACAGGGGGATGAAAAACTGTTTTTT.

This clone was counted only a few times. V usage is TRBV7-9 and J usage is TRBJ1-2, with TRBD1 matching over 8 bases. The germline V gene has CDR1 SEHNR and CDR2 FQNEAQ (reference sequence). The length of the CDR3 is 17 residues. Trimming took 4 bases from V and 2 from J; bases not matched to a gene: 12. The CDR3 protein is CASSSFGQGGPNYGYTF. The CDR3 DNA reads TGTGCCAGCAGCTCGTTCGGACAGGGCGGCCCAAACTATGGCTACACCTTC.

The rearrangement links TRBV11-2 to TRBJ2-7, with TRBD1 matching 7 bases. With 3 bases clipped from V and 3 bases from J, the junction kept 17 bases outside the gene matches. CDR3 length: 18 residues. The V gene's germline CDR1 is SGHAT and CDR2 FQNNGV. The CDR3 nucleotides read TGTGCCAGCAGCTTTGTTACAATGGGGACGGGACAGCGCTACGAGCAGTACTTC. Its translation is CASSFVTMGTGQRYEQYF.

V is TRBV18 and J is TRBJ2-7; 7 positions match TRBD1. V shed 1 base and J 5 bases; nucleotides not matched to a gene: 8. The CDR3 has 15 residues. From germline, CDR1 is KGHSH and CDR2 LQKENI. The CDR3 region has the DNA TGTGCCAGCTCACCACTGCCTGGACAGGTCAACGAGCAGTACTTC. Protein: CASSPLPGQVNEQYF. Drawing the rest from reference TRBV18 and TRBJ2-7, the complete variable domain is NAGVMQNPRHLVRRRGQEARLRCSPMKGHSHVYWYRQLPEEGLKFMVYLQKENIIDESGMPKERFSAEFPKEGPSILRIQQVVRGDSAAYFCASSPLPGQVNEQYFGPGTRLTVT.

CDR3: CASSLPVTGAGGYTF. The CDR3 nucleotides read TGTGCCAGCAGCCTCCCGGTCACAGGGGCAGGTGGCTACACCTTC. The gene calls are TRBV5-4 and TRBJ1-2; 7 nucleotides align to TRBD1. The CDR3 extends over 15 amino acids. From germline, CDR1 is SGHNT and CDR2 YYREEE (reference sequence). With 4 bases clipped from V and 7 bases from J, the junction kept 13 bases outside the gene matches.